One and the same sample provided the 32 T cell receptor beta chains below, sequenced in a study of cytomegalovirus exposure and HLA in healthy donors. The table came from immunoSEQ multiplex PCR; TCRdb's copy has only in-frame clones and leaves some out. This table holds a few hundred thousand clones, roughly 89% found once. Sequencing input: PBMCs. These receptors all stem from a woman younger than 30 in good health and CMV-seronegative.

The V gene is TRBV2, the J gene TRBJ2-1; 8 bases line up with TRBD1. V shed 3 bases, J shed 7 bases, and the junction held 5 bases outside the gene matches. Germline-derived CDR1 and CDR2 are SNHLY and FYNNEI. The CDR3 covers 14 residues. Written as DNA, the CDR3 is TGTGCCAGCAGTGACCGGCAGGGGGCGAATGAGCAGTTCTTC. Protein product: CASSDRQGANEQFF.

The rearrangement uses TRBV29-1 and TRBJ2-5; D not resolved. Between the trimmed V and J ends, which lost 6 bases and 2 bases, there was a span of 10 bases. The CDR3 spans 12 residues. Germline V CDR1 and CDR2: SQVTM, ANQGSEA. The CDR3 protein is CSVTPGQETQYF. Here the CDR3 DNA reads TGCAGCGTAACTCCCGGTCAAGAGACCCAGTACTTC.

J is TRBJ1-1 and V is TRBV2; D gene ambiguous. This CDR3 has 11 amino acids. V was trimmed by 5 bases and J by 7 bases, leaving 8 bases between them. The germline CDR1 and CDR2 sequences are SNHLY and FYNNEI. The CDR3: CASSRSDEAFF. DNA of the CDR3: TGTGCCAGCAGTAGGAGTGATGAAGCTTTCTTT. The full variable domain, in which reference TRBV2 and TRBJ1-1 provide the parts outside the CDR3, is EPEVTQTPSHQVTQMGQEVILRCVPISNHLYFYWYRQILGQKVEFLVSFYNNEISEKSEIFDDQFSVERPDGSNFTLKIRSTKLEDSAMYFCASSRSDEAFFGQGTRLTVV.

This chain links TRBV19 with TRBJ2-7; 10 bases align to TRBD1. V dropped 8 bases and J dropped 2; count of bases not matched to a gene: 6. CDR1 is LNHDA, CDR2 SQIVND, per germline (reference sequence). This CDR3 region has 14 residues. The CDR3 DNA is TGTGCCAGTGGGGTGGGGACAGGGGCCTACGAGCAGTACTTC. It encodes CASGVGTGAYEQYF. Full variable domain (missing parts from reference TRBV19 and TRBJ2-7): DGGITQSPKYLFRKEGQNVTLSCEQNLNHDAMYWYRQDPGQGLRLIYYSQIVNDFQKGDIAEGYSVSREKKESFPLTVTSAQKNPTAFYLCASGVGTGAYEQYFGPGTRLTVT.

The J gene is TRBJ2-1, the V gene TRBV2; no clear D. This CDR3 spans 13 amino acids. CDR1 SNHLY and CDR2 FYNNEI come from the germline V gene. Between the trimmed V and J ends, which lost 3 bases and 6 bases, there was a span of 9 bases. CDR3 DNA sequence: TGTGCCAGCAGTGACGAGGTAGCCAATGAGCAGTTCTTC. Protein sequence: CASSDEVANEQFF.

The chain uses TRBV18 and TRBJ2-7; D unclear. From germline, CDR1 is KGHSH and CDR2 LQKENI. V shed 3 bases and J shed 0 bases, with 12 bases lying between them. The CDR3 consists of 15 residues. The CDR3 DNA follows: TGTGCCAGCTCACCCTCTGAGCGCATCTCCTACGAGCAGTACTTC. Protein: CASSPSERISYEQYF.

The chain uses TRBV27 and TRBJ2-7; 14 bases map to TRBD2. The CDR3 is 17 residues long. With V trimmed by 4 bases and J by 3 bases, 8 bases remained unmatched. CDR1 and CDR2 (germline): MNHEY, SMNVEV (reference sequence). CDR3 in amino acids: CASSSPGLAGVIYEQYF. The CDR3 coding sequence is TGTGCCAGCAGTTCCCCGGGACTAGCGGGAGTGATCTACGAGCAGTACTTC.

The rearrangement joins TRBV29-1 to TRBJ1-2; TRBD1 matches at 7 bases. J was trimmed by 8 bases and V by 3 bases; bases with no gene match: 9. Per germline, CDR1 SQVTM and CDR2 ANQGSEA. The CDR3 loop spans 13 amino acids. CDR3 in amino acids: CSVEYGDSAGYTF. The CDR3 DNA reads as TGCAGCGTTGAGTACGGGGACAGCGCAGGCTACACCTTC.

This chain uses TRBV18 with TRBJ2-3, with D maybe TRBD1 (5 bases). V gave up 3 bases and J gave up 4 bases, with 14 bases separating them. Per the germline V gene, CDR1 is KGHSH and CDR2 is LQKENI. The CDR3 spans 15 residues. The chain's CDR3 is CASSPGQGSADTQYF. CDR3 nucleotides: TGTGCCAGCTCACCGGGGCAGGGAAGTGCAGATACGCAGTATTTT. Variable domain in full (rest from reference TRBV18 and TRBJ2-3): NAGVMQNPRHLVRRRGQEARLRCSPMKGHSHVYWYRQLPEEGLKFMVYLQKENIIDESGMPKERFSAEFPKEGPSILRIQQVVRGDSAAYFCASSPGQGSADTQYFGPGTRLTVL.

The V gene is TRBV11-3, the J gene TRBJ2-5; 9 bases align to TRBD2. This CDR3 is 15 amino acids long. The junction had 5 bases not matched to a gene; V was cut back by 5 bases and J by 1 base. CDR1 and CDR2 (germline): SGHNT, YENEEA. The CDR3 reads CASSMTSGPQETQYF. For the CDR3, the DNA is TGTGCCAGCAGCATGACTAGCGGACCCCAAGAGACCCAGTACTTC. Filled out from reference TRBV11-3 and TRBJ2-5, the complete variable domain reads EAGVVQSPRYKIIEKKQPVAFWCNPISGHNTLYWYLQNLGQGPELLIRYENEEAVDDSQLPKDRFSAERLKGVDSTLKIQPAELGDSAVYLCASSMTSGPQETQYFGPGTRLLVL.

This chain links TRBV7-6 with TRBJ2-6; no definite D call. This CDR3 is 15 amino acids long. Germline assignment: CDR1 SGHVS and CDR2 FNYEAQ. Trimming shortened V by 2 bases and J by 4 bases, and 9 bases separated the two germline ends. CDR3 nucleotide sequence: TGTGCCAGCAGCTTATTTGAGGTCGGGGCCAACGTCCTGACTTTC. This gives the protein CASSLFEVGANVLTF.

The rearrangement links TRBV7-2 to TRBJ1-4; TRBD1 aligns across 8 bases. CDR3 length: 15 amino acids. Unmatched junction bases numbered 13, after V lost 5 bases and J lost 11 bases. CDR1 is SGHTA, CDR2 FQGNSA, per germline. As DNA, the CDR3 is TGTGCCAGCAGCCCCGGACAGGGCGGGCTTGGGAAACTGTTTTTT. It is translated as CASSPGQGGLGKLFF.

CDR3 bases: TGTGCCAGCAGCGAGCGGACAGGGACCAATCAGCCCCAGCATTTT. Its translation: CASSERTGTNQPQHF. The chain joins TRBV7-2 to TRBJ1-5, with 8 bases fitting TRBD1. With V trimmed by 5 bases and J by 3 bases, 6 bases remained unmatched. CDR1 is SGHTA and CDR2 is FQGNSA in the germline V gene. The CDR3 has 15 amino acids.

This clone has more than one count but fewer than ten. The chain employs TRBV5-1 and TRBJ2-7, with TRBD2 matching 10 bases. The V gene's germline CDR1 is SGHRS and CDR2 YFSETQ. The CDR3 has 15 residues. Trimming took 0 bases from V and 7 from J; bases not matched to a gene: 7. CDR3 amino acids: CASSLGLAGPREQYF. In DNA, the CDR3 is TGCGCCAGCAGCTTGGGACTAGCGGGCCCGCGAGAGCAGTACTTC.

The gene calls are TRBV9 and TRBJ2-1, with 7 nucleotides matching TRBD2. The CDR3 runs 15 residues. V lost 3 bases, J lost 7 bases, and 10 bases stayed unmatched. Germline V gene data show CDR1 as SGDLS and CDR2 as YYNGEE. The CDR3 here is CASSAGGGLGNEQFF. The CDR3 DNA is TGTGCCAGCAGCGCCGGGGGAGGGTTGGGGAATGAGCAGTTCTTC.

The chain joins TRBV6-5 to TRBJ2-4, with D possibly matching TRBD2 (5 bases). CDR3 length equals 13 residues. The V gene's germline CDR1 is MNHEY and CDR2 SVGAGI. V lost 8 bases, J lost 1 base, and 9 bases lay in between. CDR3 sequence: CASRPGAKNIQYF. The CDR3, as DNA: TGTGCCAGCCGACCGGGGGCCAAAAACATTCAGTACTTC.

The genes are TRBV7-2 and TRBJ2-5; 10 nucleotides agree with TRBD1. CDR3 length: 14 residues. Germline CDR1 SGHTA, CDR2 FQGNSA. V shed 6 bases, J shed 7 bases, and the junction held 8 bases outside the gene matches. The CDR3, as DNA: TGTGCCAGCAGGCCGACAGGGGGCGAAGGGACCCAGTACTTC. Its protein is CASRPTGGEGTQYF.

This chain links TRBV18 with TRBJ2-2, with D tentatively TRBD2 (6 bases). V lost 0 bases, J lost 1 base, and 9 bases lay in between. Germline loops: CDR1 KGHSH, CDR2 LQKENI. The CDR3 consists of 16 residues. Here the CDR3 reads CASSPPGGENTGELFF. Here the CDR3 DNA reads TGTGCCAGCTCACCACCGGGGGGAGAGAACACCGGGGAGCTGTTTTTT.

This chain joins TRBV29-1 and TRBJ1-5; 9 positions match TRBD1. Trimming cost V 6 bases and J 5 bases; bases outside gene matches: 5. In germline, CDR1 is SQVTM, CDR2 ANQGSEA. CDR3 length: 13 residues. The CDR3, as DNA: TGCAGCGTGGGACAGGGTCCAGATCAGCCCCAGCATTTT. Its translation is CSVGQGPDQPQHF.

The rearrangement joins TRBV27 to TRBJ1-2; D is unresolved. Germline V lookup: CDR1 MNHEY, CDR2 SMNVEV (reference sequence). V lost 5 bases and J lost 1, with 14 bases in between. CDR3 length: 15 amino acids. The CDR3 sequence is CASSVRRALNYGYTF. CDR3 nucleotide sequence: TGTGCCAGCAGTGTGAGGAGGGCGCTTAACTATGGCTACACCTTC.

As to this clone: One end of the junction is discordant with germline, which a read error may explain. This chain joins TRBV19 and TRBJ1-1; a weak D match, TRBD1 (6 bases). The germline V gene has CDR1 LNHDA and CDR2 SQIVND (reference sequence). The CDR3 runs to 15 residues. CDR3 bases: TGTGCCAGTAGTCCCTCCTTAACAGGGAACGCTGAAGCTTTCTTT. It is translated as CASSPSLTGNAEAFF.

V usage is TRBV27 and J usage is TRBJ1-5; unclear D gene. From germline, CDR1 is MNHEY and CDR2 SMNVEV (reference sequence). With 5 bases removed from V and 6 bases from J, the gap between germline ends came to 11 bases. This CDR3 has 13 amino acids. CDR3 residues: CASSNRGGQPQHF. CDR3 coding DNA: TGTGCCAGCAGTAACCGAGGCGGTCAGCCCCAGCATTTT.

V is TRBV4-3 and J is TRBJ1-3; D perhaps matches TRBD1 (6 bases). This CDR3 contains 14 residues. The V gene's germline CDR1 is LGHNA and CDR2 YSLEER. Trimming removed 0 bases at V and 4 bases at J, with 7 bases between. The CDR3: CASSQEDSGNTIYF. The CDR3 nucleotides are TGCGCCAGCAGCCAAGAGGACAGCGGAAACACCATATATTTT.

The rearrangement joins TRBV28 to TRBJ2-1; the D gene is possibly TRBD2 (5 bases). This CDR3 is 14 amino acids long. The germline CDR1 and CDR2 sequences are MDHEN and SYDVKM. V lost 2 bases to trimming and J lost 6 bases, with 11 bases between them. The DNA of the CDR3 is TGTGCCAGCAGTTTAGGGGAGCCCCTCAATGAGCAGTTCTTC. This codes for CASSLGEPLNEQFF.

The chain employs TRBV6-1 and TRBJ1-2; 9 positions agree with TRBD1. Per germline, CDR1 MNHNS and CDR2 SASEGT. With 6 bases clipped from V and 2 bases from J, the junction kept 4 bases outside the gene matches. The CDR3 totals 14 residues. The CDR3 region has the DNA TGTGCCAGCAGGGGACAGGGTGAAAACTATGGCTACACCTTC. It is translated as CASRGQGENYGYTF.

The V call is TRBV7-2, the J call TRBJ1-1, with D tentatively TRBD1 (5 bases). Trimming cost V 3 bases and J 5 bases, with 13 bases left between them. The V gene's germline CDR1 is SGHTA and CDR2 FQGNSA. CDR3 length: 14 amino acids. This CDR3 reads CASSLGPTGTEAFF. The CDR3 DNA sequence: TGTGCCAGCAGCTTGGGGCCCACCGGGACTGAAGCTTTCTTT.

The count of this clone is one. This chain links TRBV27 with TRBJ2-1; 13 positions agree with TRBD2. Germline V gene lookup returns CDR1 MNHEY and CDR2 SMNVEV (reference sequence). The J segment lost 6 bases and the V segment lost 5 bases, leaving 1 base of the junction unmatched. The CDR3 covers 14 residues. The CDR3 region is CASSRTSGSNEQFF. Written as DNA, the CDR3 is TGTGCCAGCAGTAGGACTAGCGGGAGCAATGAGCAGTTCTTC.

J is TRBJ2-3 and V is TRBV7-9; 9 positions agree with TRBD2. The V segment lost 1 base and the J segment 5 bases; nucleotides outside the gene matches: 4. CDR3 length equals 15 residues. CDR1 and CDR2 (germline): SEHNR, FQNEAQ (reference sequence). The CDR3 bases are TGTGCCAGCAGCTTAGAGCTAGCGGGACGAGATACGCAGTATTTT. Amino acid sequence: CASSLELAGRDTQYF.

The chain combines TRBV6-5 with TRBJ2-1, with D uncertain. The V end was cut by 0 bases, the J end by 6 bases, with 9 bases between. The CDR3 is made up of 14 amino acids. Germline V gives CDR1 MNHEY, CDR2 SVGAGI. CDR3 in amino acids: CASSYSVGSNEQFF. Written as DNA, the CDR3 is TGTGCCAGCAGTTACTCGGTGGGCAGCAATGAGCAGTTCTTC.

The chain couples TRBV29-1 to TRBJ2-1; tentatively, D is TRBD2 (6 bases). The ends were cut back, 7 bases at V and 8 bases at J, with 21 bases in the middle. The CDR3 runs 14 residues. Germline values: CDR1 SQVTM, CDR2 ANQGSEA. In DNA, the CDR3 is TGCAGCGCAAAACGACTAGTTAGTGGGGATGAGCAGTTCTTC. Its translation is CSAKRLVSGDEQFF.

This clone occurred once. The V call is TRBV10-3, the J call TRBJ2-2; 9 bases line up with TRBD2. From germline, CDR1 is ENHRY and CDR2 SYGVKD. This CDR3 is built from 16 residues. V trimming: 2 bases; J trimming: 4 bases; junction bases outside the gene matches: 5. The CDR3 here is CAISEIAGDITGELFF. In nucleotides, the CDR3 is TGTGCCATCAGTGAGATAGCGGGAGACATCACCGGGGAGCTGTTTTTT.

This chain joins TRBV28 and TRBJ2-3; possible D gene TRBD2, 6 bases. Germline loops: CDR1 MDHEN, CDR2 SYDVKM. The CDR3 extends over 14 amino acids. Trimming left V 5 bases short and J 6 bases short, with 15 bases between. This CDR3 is CASSEGDSMDTQYF. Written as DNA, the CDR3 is TGTGCCAGCAGTGAAGGGGACTCTATGGATACGCAGTATTTT.